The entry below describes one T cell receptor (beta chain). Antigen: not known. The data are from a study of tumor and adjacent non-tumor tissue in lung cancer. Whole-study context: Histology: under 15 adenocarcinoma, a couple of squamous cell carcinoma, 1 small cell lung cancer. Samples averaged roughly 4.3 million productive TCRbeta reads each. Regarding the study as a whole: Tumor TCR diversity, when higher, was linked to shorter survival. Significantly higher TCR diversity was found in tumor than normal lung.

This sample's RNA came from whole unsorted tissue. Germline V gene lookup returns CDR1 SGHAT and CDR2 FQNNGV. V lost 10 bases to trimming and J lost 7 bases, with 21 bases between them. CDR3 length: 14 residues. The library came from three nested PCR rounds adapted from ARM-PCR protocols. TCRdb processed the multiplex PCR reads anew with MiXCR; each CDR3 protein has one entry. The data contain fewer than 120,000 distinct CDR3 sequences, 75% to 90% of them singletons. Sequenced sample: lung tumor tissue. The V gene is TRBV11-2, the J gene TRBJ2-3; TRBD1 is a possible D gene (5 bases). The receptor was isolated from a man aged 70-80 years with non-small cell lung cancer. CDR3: CAKSLTPGSNTQYF. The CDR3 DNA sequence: TGTGCCAAGAGCCTAACGCCAGGGTCAAATACGCAGTATTTT.